There are a few counts of the clone carrying this T cell receptor beta chain. Its antigen remains unknown. The data were obtained in a study of identical twins. Study findings and constraints: Insertion counts were lower in abundant cord blood beta clonotypes, a trend that memory repertoires did not show.

TCRdb called the 5' RACE reads again in MiXCR, with one record for every CDR3 protein. Of some 900,000 distinct CDR3 sequences in the sample, 9% to 15% are singletons; the top ten hold about 1.6%. The CDR3 runs to 17 residues. Trimming stripped 5 bases from V and 9 bases from J, with 25 bases between. This sample was shared with a second study, whose subject was yellow fever vaccine responses in identical twins.

V is TRBV12-3 or TRBV12-4 and J is TRBJ1-4; D is unresolved. Specimen: PBMCs. The receptor's source is a woman aged 18 to 35 in good health. This chain's CDR3 is CASSTLGIVTPTKKLFF. Here the CDR3 DNA reads TGTGCCAGCAGTACCCTAGGGATTGTCACCCCAACAAAAAAACTGTTTTTT.